This T cell receptor beta chain was recovered during a study of post-analysis software for immune sequencing data. Points from the study as a whole: About five TRBV segments occurring more often in patients than controls included TRBV5-6, TRBV5-1 and TRBV20-1. Normalized Chao1 diversity was significantly lower in multiple sclerosis patients than in controls.

cDNA libraries for TCR beta contained unique molecular identifiers. TCRdb analysed the PCR reads with MiXCR anew, one entry per CDR3 protein. The table shows roughly 650,000 distinct CDR3 sequences, with approximately 59% occurring only once. Germline CDR1 is SEHNR and CDR2 is FQNEAQ (reference sequence). This CDR3 is built from 12 residues. V was cut by 8 bases and J by 3 bases, with 10 bases left in between. This clonotype was detected only a few times. What it binds is unknown. This receptor was taken from a girl aged 2 to 9 with multiple sclerosis. The specimen was blood. The chain combines TRBV7-9 with TRBJ2-5, with D possibly TRBD2 on 5 matching bases. The CDR3 DNA reads TGTGCCAGCGTCGGGATGGAAGAGACCCAGTACTTC. It is translated as CASVGMEETQYF.